This TCR beta chain was sequenced in a study of cytomegalovirus exposure and HLA in healthy donors. This clone turned up a few times. In the PCR, 60 Vbeta and 13 Jbeta primers were used. Profiled with immunoSEQ multiplex PCR; TCRdb holds only in-frame clones, not every one. Among around 210,000 clones listed, around 80% were seen once. This TCR was sampled from a boy younger than 18 in good health and CMV-seronegative. The source material was PBMCs.

CDR3 DNA: TGCGCCAGCAGCCCTTGGACTAAAGGGGAGCAGTACTTC. This sequence encodes CASSPWTKGEQYF. The chain has TRBV10-1 and TRBJ2-7; D may be TRBD2 (6 bases). CDR1 and CDR2 (germline): WNHNN, SYGVQD (reference sequence). Trimming removed 6 bases from V and 7 bases from J, with 16 bases in between. The CDR3 spans 13 residues.